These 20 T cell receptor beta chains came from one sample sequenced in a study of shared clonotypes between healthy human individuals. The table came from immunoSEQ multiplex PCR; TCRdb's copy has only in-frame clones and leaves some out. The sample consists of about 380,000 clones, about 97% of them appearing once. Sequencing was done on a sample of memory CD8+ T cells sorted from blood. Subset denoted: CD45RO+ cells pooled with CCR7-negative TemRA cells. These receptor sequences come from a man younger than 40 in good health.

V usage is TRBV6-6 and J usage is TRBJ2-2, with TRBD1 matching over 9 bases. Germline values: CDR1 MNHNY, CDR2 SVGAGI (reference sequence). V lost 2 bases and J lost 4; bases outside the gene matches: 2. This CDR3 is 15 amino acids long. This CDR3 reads CASSYKTGGTGELFF. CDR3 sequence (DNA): TGTGCCAGCAGTTACAAGACAGGGGGCACCGGGGAGCTGTTTTTT.

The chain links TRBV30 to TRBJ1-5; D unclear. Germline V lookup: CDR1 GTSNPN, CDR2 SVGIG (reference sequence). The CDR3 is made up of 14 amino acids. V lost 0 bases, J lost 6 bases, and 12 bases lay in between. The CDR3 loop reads CAWSVSPGSQPQHF. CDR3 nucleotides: TGTGCCTGGAGTGTTTCACCCGGGAGTCAGCCCCAGCATTTT. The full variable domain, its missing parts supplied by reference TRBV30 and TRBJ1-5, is SQTIHQWPATLVQPVGSPLSLECTVEGTSNPNLYWYRQAAGRGLQLLFYSVGIGQISSEVPQNLSASRPQDRQFILSSKKLLLSDSGFYLCAWSVSPGSQPQHFGDGTRLSIL.

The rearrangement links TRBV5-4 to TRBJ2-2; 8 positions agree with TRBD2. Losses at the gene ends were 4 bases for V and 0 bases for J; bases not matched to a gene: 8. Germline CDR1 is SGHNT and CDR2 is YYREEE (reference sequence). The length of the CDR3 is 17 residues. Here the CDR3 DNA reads TGTGCCAGCAGCCGGGGACTAGATGTCTCGAACACCGGGGAGCTGTTTTTT. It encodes CASSRGLDVSNTGELFF.

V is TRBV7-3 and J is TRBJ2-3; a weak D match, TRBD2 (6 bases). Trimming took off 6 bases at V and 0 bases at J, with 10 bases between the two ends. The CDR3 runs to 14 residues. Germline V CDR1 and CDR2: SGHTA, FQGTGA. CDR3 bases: TGTGCCAGCAGACGCGGGACTAGCACAGATACGCAGTATTTT. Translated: CASRRGTSTDTQYF.

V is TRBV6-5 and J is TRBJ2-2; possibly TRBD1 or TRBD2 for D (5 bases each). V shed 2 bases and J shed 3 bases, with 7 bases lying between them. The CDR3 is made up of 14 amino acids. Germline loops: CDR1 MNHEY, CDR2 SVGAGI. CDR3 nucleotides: TGTGCCAGCAGTTACACGGGACACACCGGGGAGCTGTTTTTT. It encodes CASSYTGHTGELFF.

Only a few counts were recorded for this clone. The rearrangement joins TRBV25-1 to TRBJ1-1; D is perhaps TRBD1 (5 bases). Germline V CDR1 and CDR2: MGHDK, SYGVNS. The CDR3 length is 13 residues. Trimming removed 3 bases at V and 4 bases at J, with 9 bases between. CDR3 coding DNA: TGTGCCAGCAGTGAGTGGGGGAGCACTGAAGCTTTCTTT. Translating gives CASSEWGSTEAFF. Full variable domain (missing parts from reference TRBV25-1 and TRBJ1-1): EADIYQTPRYLVIGTGKKITLECSQTMGHDKMYWYQQDPGMELHLIHYSYGVNSTEKGDLSSESTVSRIRTEHFPLTLESARPSHTSQYLCASSEWGSTEAFFGQGTRLTVV.

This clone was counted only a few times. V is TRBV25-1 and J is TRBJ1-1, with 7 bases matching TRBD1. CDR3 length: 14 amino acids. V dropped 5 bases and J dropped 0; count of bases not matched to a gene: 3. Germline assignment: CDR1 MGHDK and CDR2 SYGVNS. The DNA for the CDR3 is TGTGCCAGCAGTAAGGGACAGCTGAACACTGAAGCTTTCTTT. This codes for CASSKGQLNTEAFF.

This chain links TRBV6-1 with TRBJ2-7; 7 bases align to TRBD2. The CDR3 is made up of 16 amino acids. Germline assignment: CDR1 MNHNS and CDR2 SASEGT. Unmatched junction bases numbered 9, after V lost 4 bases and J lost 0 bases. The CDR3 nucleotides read TGTGCCAGCAGTGTTCGGTGGTTAGCGGGCTCCTACGAGCAGTACTTC. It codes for CASSVRWLAGSYEQYF.

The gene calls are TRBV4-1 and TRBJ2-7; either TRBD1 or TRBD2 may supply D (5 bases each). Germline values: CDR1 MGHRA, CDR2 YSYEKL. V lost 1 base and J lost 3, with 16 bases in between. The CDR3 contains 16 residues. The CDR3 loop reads CASSQAIGTDDYEQYF. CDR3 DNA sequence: TGCGCCAGCAGCCAAGCTATCGGGACGGATGACTACGAGCAGTACTTC.

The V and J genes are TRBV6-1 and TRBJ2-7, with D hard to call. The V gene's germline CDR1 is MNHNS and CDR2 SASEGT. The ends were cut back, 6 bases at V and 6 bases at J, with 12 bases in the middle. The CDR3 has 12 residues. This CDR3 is CASRQTPGEQYF. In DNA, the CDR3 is TGTGCCAGCAGACAAACCCCAGGCGAGCAGTACTTC.

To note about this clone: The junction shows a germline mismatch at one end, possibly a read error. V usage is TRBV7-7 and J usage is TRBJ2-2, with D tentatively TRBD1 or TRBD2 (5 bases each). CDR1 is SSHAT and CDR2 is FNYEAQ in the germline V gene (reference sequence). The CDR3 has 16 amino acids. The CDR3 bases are TGTGCTAGCAGCTTAGTGACGGGGCCGAACACCGGGGAGCTGTTTTTT. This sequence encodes CASSLVTGPNTGELFF.

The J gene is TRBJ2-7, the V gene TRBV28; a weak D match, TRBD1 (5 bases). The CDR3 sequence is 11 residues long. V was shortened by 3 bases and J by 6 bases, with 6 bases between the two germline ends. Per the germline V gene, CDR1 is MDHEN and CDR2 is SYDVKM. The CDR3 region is CASSFRVEQYF. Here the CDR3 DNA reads TGTGCCAGCAGTTTCAGGGTCGAGCAGTACTTC.

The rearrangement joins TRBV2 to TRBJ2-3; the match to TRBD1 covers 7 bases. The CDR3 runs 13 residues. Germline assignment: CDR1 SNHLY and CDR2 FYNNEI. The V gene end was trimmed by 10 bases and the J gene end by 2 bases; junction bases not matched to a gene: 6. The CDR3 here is CATPDRVTDTQYF. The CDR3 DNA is TGTGCCACCCCAGACAGGGTCACAGATACGCAGTATTTT.

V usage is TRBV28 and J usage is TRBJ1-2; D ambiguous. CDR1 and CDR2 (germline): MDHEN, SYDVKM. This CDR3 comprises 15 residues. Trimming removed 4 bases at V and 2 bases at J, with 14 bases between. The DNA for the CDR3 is TGTGCCAGCAGTTCCCCAAGTCAAGGAAACTATGGCTACACCTTC. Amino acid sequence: CASSSPSQGNYGYTF.

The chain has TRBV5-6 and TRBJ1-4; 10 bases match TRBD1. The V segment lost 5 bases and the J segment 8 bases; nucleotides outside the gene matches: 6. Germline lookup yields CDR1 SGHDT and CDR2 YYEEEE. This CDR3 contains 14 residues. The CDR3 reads CASSLPGQGEKLFF. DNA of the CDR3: TGTGCCAGCAGTTTACCGGGACAGGGGGAAAAACTGTTTTTT.

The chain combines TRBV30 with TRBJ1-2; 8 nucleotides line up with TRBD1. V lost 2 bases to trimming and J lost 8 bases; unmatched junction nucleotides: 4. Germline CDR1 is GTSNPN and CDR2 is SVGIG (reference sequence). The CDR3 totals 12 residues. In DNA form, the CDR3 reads TGTGCCTGGAGTCCCGGGACAGGCGGCTACACCTTC. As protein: CAWSPGTGGYTF.

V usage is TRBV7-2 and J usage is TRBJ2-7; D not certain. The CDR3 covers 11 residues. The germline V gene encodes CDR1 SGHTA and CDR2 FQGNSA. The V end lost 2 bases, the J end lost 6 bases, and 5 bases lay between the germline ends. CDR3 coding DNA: TGTGCCAGCAGCTTAATAAGCGAGCAGTACTTC. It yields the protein CASSLISEQYF.

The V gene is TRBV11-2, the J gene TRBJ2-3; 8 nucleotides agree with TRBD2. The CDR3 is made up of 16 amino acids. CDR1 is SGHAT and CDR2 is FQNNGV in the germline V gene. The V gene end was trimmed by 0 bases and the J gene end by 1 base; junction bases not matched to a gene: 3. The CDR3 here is CASSLDAGGRTDTQYF. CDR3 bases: TGTGCCAGCAGCTTAGATGCGGGAGGACGCACAGATACGCAGTATTTT.

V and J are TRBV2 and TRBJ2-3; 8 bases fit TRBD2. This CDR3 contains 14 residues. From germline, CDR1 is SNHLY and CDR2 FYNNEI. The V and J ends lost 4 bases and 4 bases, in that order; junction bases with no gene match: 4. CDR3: CASSVSGGPDTQYF. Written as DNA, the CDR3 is TGTGCCAGCAGTGTAAGCGGGGGCCCAGATACGCAGTATTTT.

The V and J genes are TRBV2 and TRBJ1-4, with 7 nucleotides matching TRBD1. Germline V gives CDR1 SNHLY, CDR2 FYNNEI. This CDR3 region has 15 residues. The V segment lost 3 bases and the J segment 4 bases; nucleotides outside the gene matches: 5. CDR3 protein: CASSEGTVLNEKLFF. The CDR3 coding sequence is TGTGCCAGCAGTGAGGGGACAGTACTTAATGAAAAACTGTTTTTT.